Following are 21 T cell receptor beta chains from one sample sequenced in a study of T cells in Graves' hyperthyroidism and ophthalmopathy. What was amplified from RNA transcripts were TCR beta CDR3 regions. TCR CDR3 regions were first amplified by RT-PCR with HTBI primers. TCRdb used MiXCR to reprocess the multiplex PCR reads, holding one entry per CDR3 protein. The sample holds some 350,000 distinct CDR3 sequences; more than 20% are singletons and the top ten take over 70%. Sequenced material: blood. The receptors stem from a man aged 45-60 years with Graves' hyperthyroidism.

The chain links TRBV20-1 to TRBJ2-1; unclear D gene. This CDR3 contains 14 residues. Germline CDR1 and CDR2: DFQATT and SNEGSKA (reference sequence). V gave up 6 bases and J gave up 0 bases, with 12 bases separating them. The chain's CDR3 is CSARAWSSYNEQFF. Here the CDR3 DNA reads TGCAGTGCCCGCGCTTGGAGCTCCTACAATGAGCAGTTCTTC.

DNA for the CDR3: TGTGCCAGCAGCTTAGTGAGGGGGATAGCTACTGAAGCTTTCTTT. Its protein is CASSLVRGIATEAFF. The genes are TRBV7-8 and TRBJ1-1, with D perhaps TRBD1 (6 bases). Trimming shortened V by 1 base and J by 5 bases, and 14 bases separated the two germline ends. CDR1 and CDR2 (germline): SGHVS, FQNEAQ. The CDR3 has 15 residues.

The gene calls are TRBV6-1 and TRBJ1-2, with D uncertain. Trimming cost V 4 bases and J 4 bases, with 10 bases left between them. The CDR3 sequence is 13 residues long. CDR1 and CDR2 from the germline V gene are MNHNS and SASEGT. This chain's CDR3 is CASSGYSFYGYTF. DNA of the CDR3: TGTGCCAGCAGTGGTTACAGTTTCTATGGCTACACCTTC.

This chain joins TRBV18 and TRBJ2-3; D may be TRBD2 (5 bases). The CDR3 extends over 14 amino acids. Germline V gives CDR1 KGHSH, CDR2 LQKENI. Trimming shortened V by 6 bases and J by 1 base, and 11 bases separated the two germline ends. CDR3 in amino acids: CASSTGWGTDTQYF. CDR3 DNA sequence: TGTGCCAGCTCCACGGGGTGGGGCACAGATACGCAGTATTTT.

This clonotype was seen a handful of times. This chain joins TRBV29-1 and TRBJ2-5, with D maybe TRBD2 (6 bases). Deletions cut 4 bases from V and 7 bases from J, with 16 bases between. The CDR3 extends over 13 amino acids. Germline CDR1 reads SQVTM; CDR2 reads ANQGSEA. The CDR3 loop reads CSVASGPGGTQYF. The CDR3 nucleotides are TGCAGCGTTGCCTCGGGACCCGGGGGGACCCAGTACTTC.

This clonotype was found many times. V is TRBV7-3 and J is TRBJ2-3; 9 positions agree with TRBD1. Germline V lookup: CDR1 SGHTA, CDR2 FQGTGA. Germline trimming cut 5 bases from V and 6 bases from J; bases unmatched to any gene: 0. This CDR3 spans 12 amino acids. The CDR3 reads CASSDRGDTQYF. The CDR3 DNA is TGTGCCAGCAGCGACAGGGGGGATACGCAGTATTTT.

This clonotype has ten or more counts. The chain carries TRBV29-1 and TRBJ1-1; 9 positions match TRBD1. This CDR3 region has 13 residues. Trimming removed 6 bases from V and 0 bases from J; junction bases left unmatched: 2. The germline gives CDR1 SQVTM, CDR2 ANQGSEA. CDR3: CSVGTGMNTEAFF. CDR3 DNA: TGCAGCGTAGGGACAGGGATGAACACTGAAGCTTTCTTT.

The chain combines TRBV6-2 or TRBV6-3 with TRBJ2-1, with D unclear. The CDR3 is made up of 13 amino acids. Looked up from germline, CDR1 is MNHEY and CDR2 is SVGEGT. V was cut by 6 bases and J by 5 bases, with 11 bases left in between. DNA for the CDR3: TGTGCCAGCAGGGGTTCCTCAGACAATGAGCAGTTCTTC. As protein: CASRGSSDNEQFF.

Details on this clonotype: Being one base from a much bigger clone, this may be a read error. This chain uses TRBV11-2 with TRBJ2-7, with a tentative D call TRBD2 (5 bases). In germline, CDR1 is SGHAT, CDR2 FQNNGV. This CDR3 region has 15 residues. The CDR3 is CASSLDRSFDYDQYF. The CDR3 coding sequence is TGTGCCAGCAGCTTAGACCGTAGTTTTGACTACGATCAGTACTTC.

The rearrangement links TRBV15 to TRBJ2-7; D is possibly TRBD1 (6 bases). The CDR3 runs 14 residues. CDR1 LNHNV and CDR2 YYDKDF come from the germline V gene (reference sequence). With 0 bases removed from V and 6 bases from J, the gap between germline ends came to 12 bases. The CDR3 nucleotides are TGTGCCACCAGCAGAGAACCTTCAGGGGCCGAGCAGTACTTC. Its translation is CATSREPSGAEQYF.

In this sample, this clonotype turned up many times. V gene TRBV2 combines with J gene TRBJ2-3; perhaps TRBD1 as D (5 bases). Germline lookup yields CDR1 SNHLY and CDR2 FYNNEI. This CDR3 has 14 amino acids. Deletions cut 7 bases from V and 2 bases from J, with 13 bases between. The CDR3 DNA sequence: TGTGCCAGCACGAAGGGGCTGGTCACAGATACGCAGTATTTT. Translation: CASTKGLVTDTQYF. The whole variable domain, remainder taken from reference TRBV2 and TRBJ2-3, is EPEVTQTPSHQVTQMGQEVILRCVPISNHLYFYWYRQILGQKVEFLVSFYNNEISEKSEIFDDQFSVERPDGSNFTLKIRSTKLEDSAMYFCASTKGLVTDTQYFGPGTRLTVL.

This clonotype was counted at least ten times. The rearrangement links TRBV3-1 to TRBJ2-7, with 10 positions matching TRBD1. J gave up 4 bases and V 4 bases, and 7 bases lay outside the gene matches. Germline V lookup: CDR1 LGHDT, CDR2 YNNKEL (reference sequence). This CDR3 is built from 15 residues. This CDR3 reads CASSPRDRGRYEQYF. CDR3 DNA sequence: TGTGCCAGCAGCCCAAGAGACAGGGGGCGGTACGAGCAGTACTTC.

The rearrangement uses TRBV3-1 and TRBJ2-7; 14 bases fit TRBD2. Germline CDR1 reads LGHDT; CDR2 reads YNNKEL (reference sequence). The CDR3 is 17 amino acids. V dropped 4 bases and J dropped 0; count of bases not matched to a gene: 5. CDR3 loop: CASSPTGTSGSSYEQYF. Written as DNA, the CDR3 is TGTGCCAGCAGCCCTACCGGGACTAGCGGGAGCTCCTACGAGCAGTACTTC.

V and J are TRBV5-6 and TRBJ2-3; 7 bases fit TRBD2. The V gene's germline CDR1 is SGHDT and CDR2 YYEEEE. With 3 bases clipped from V and 2 bases from J, the junction kept 15 bases outside the gene matches. CDR3 length equals 18 residues. In nucleotides, the CDR3 is TGTGCCAGCAGCTCCACTCCGGGGTACAGCGGGGACACAGATACGCAGTATTTT. Its translation is CASSSTPGYSGDTDTQYF.

The chain is built from TRBV10-2 and TRBJ2-7; D is ambiguous. The CDR3 consists of 13 residues. Germline V lookup: CDR1 WSHSY, CDR2 SAAADI. V lost 3 bases to trimming and J lost 0 bases, with 6 bases between them. In DNA form, the CDR3 reads TGCGCCAGCAGTGATGTGTACTCCTACGAGCAGTACTTC. Amino acids: CASSDVYSYEQYF.

This clonotype was detected a few times. The CDR3 DNA follows: TGTGCCAGCAGTTTATGGCCCCCGGGTGGGGCCAACGTCCTGACTTTC. It specifies CASSLWPPGGANVLTF. The chain recombines TRBV12-3 or TRBV12-4 with TRBJ2-6, with D unresolved. This CDR3 has 16 amino acids. Trimming removed 2 bases at V and 3 bases at J, with 11 bases between.

The chain has TRBV2 and TRBJ2-1, with 9 bases aligning to TRBD2. Germline CDR1 and CDR2: SNHLY and FYNNEI. J gave up 6 bases and V 8 bases, and 8 bases lay outside the gene matches. This CDR3 is built from 14 residues. The CDR3 region has the DNA TGTGCCAGCTCGGTTAGCGGGAGTCTCAATGAGCAGTTCTTC. It specifies CASSVSGSLNEQFF.

The V and J genes are TRBV5-1 and TRBJ2-3; 8 bases line up with TRBD2. The CDR3 covers 17 residues. Germline loops: CDR1 SGHRS, CDR2 YFSETQ. V shed 0 bases, J shed 3 bases, and the junction held 9 bases outside the gene matches. CDR3 sequence: CASSLALTSGPTDTQYF. The CDR3 region has the DNA TGCGCCAGCAGCTTGGCCTTAACTAGCGGACCTACAGATACGCAGTATTTT.

The table lists this clonotype with a few counts. The genes are TRBV3-1 and TRBJ2-5; D might be TRBD2 (6 bases). The CDR3 loop spans 14 amino acids. The V end lost 1 base, the J end lost 2 bases, and 8 bases lay between the germline ends. The V gene's germline CDR1 is LGHDT and CDR2 YNNKEL (reference sequence). The CDR3 is CASSQGRGQETQYF. The CDR3 region has the DNA TGTGCCAGCAGCCAAGGACGGGGGCAAGAGACCCAGTACTTC.

This clonotype has at least ten counts. The chain recombines TRBV2 with TRBJ1-5, with 10 positions matching TRBD1. The J segment lost 2 bases and the V segment lost 7 bases, leaving 5 bases of the junction unmatched. Germline-derived CDR1 and CDR2 are SNHLY and FYNNEI. This CDR3 is 15 amino acids long. CDR3 in amino acids: CASTRQGAGNQPQHF. CDR3 nucleotide sequence: TGTGCCAGCACCCGACAGGGGGCAGGCAATCAGCCCCAGCATTTT.

This clonotype was picked up a small number of times. The chain combines TRBV20-1 with TRBJ2-5; TRBD2 matches 12 bases. The J segment lost 4 bases and the V segment lost 5 bases, leaving 8 bases of the junction unmatched. From germline, CDR1 is DFQATT and CDR2 SNEGSKA (reference sequence). This CDR3 spans 15 amino acids. The CDR3 DNA follows: TGCAGTGCTCTCAGGACTAGCGGGAATTCAGAGACCCAGTACTTC. Translating it yields CSALRTSGNSETQYF.